This T cell receptor (beta chain) was sequenced for a study of T cell responses to AZD1222 COVID-19 vaccine (dated by TCRdb to the early 2020s). Context from the whole study: AZD1222 recipients given second doses at about 4 weeks or at about 12 weeks were pooled, since spike-specific TCR depth and breadth were not found to differ between the two schedules. A total of under 250 trial participants underwent TCR sequencing, of whom about 210 had received two doses of AZD1222 and approximately 25 had received two doses of the MenACWY control vaccine. Enrollment into the trials was organized by age into subgroups of 18-55, 56-69 and 70-plus years, and those subgroups contained roughly 150, 30 and 60 TCR-sequenced participants, respectively.

Of note for this clone: The clone's antigen remains unknown. Per-base quality was not reported, and no clone a single base away is much larger than it.

The CDR3 regions of human TCRbeta chains were subjected to immunosequencing. Regarding the original processing steps: TCRs in the repertoires were matched against a reference library of SARS-CoV-2-specific TCRs that had been generated with the MIRA antigen-specificity platform. Breadth was defined as the fraction of unique TCRs that were SARS-CoV-2-associated. Depth was defined as the fraction of total T cells that were SARS-CoV-2-associated. Using the MIRA data, each spike-specific TCR was assigned both to the spike region to which the TCR was reactive and to a CD4 or CD8 class. Log10-transformed breadth and depth values were compared by one-way ANOVA with Sidak's multiple comparisons tests. TCRdb holds this immuneACCESS table with in-frame rearrangements only. Some clones are missing; in checked studies, unresolved V genes explain under half, and the rest has no known cause. That table supplies the V and J calls and clone size; D and trimming were determined from the DNA. This sample gives around 100,000 clones in total; about 90% of them show up just once. The top ten hold about 20% of the sample.

General conclusions and limits of the study: Most participants were white British and females outnumbered males, and the authors suggested that clonal diversity may have been underestimated. After two AZD1222 doses, spike-specific TCR breadth and depth were significantly higher than at day 0 and than in MenACWY recipients. In the small 56-69-year group, the increase in depth fell short of significance, most likely because of low power. The whole spike protein was spanned by vaccine-associated CD4 TCRs, and dominant responses were seen in regions 160-218 and 743-854. Nearly half of unique spike-specific TCRs reportedly recognized epitopes outside regions mutated in the B.1.351 and B.1.1.7 variants. Because no samples from the day 14 peak response were available, repertoires could be characterized only after the peak T cell response. Only six AZD1222 recipients were SARS-CoV-2 seropositive at baseline, limiting conclusions about previously exposed vaccinees.

Looking up the germline V gene (reference sequence) yields CDR1 LNHDA and CDR2 SQIVND. The CDR3 runs 19 amino acids, cysteine and phenylalanine included. Only CDR3 DNA is held: 57 bases, read in frame from base 1. The junction shows trimming of 2 bases on V and 5 bases on J, and the gene matches do not reach 18 bases of it. The intended sense of this specimen's time point label: baseline before first vaccination. Vaccinee samples came from UK trials COV001 and COV002, including a single-blind randomized controlled phase 2/3 trial of AZD1222 (ChAdOx1 nCoV-19) in healthy adults. Trial participant PBMC samples were collected at day 0 and day 28 after the second dose for TCRbeta chain sequencing.

Specimen: peripheral blood, collected on day 0 of AZD1222 vaccination. The chain joins TRBV19 to TRBJ2-5, with TRBD1 matching 9 junction bases. This clonotype was sampled from an adult in good health. For the CDR3, the sequence is CASSIMGDRAMWGGETQYF. The DNA sequence is as follows: TGTGCCAGTAGTATAATGGGGGACAGGGCGATGTGGGGTGGGGAGACCCAGTACTTC.